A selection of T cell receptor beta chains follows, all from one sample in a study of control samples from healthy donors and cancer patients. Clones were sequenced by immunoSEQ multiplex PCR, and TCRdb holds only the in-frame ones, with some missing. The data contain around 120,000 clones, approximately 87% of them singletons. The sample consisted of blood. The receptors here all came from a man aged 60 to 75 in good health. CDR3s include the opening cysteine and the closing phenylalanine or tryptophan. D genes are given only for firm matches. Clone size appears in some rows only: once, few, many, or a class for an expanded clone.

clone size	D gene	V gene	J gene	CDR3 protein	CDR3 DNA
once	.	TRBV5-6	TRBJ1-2	CASSLLTFVGGGYTF	TGTGCCAGCAGCTTGTTAACTTTCGTCGGGGGTGGCTACACCTTC
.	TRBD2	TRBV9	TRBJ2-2	CASSVGTSGYTGELFF	TGTGCCAGCAGCGTAGGGACTAGCGGGTACACCGGGGAGCTGTTTTTT
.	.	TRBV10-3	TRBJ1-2	CAISEQANYGYTF	TGTGCCATCAGTGAGCAGGCAAACTATGGCTACACCTTC
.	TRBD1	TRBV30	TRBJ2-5	CAWSVDRVIQETQYF	TGTGCCTGGAGCGTAGACAGGGTAATTCAAGAGACCCAGTACTTC
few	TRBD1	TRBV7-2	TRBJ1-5	CASSTQGANQPQHF	TGTGCCAGCTCGACACAGGGGGCCAATCAGCCCCAGCATTTT
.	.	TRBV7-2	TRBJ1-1	CASSLEGGGITEAFF	TGTGCCAGCAGCTTAGAAGGTGGGGGAATCACTGAAGCTTTCTTT
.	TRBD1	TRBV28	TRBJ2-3	CASSFSPGQVTQYF	TGTGCCAGCAGTTTTAGCCCCGGACAGGTTACGCAGTATTTT
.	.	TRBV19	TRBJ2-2	CASSMGRLNTGELFF	TGTGCCAGTAGTATGGGGCGATTGAACACCGGGGAGCTGTTTTTT
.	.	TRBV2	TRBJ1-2	CASRANYGYTF	TGTGCCAGCAGGGCTAACTATGGCTACACCTTC
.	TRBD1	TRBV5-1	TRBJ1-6	CASSLSSAQGSVSPLHF	TGCGCCAGCAGCTTGTCGAGCGCACAGGGGTCGGTGTCACCCCTCCACTTT
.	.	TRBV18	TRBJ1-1	CASSPPGVPNTEAFF	TGTGCCAGCTCACCACCGGGAGTCCCGAACACTGAAGCTTTCTTT
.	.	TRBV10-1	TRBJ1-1	CASSESGVGTEAFF	TGCGCCAGCAGTGAGTCGGGGGTCGGCACTGAAGCTTTCTTT
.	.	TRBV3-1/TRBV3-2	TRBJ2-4	CASSQGRGPKNIQYF	TGTGCCAGCAGCCAAGGAAGGGGACCCAAAAACATTCAGTACTTC
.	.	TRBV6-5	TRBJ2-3	CASSYASLGTDTQYF	TGTGCCAGCAGTTACGCTAGCCTCGGCACAGATACGCAGTATTTT
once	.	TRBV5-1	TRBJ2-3	CASSLIGGESTDTQYF	TGCGCCAGCAGCTTGATCGGGGGCGAGAGCACAGATACGCAGTATTTT
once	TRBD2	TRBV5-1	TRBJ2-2	CASRPLAGGITGELFF	TGCGCCAGCAGGCCTCTAGCGGGGGGAATCACCGGGGAGCTGTTTTTT
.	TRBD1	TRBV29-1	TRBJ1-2	CSVEDLRTGGYTF	TGCAGCGTTGAAGATCTTAGGACAGGTGGCTACACCTTC
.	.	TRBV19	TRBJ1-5	CASSTRFSEPNQPQHF	TGTGCCAGTAGTACGCGTTTTTCGGAGCCCAATCAGCCCCAGCATTTT
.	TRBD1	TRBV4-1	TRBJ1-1	CASSRPGQGKGEAFF	TGCGCCAGCAGTCGGCCGGGACAGGGTAAAGGTGAAGCTTTCTTT
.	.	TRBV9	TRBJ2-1	CASSVTFGDSSYNEQFF	TGTGCCAGCAGCGTAACATTTGGGGATAGCTCCTACAATGAGCAGTTCTTC
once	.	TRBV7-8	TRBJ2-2	CASSSVTGELFF	TGTGCCAGCAGTTCAGTCACCGGGGAGCTGTTTTTT
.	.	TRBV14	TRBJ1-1	CASSPQADTEAFF	TGTGCCAGCAGCCCGCAGGCAGACACTGAAGCTTTCTTT
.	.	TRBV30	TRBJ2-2	CAWSAGGVGELFF	TGTGCCTGGAGTGCAGGGGGGGTCGGGGAGCTGTTTTTT
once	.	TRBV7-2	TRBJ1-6	CASSLAWALSSPLHF	TGTGCCAGCAGCTTAGCGTGGGCGTTGAGTTCACCCCTCCACTTT
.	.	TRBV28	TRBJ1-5	CASSPIQGSNQPQHF	TGTGCCAGCAGTCCGATCCAGGGCAGCAATCAGCCCCAGCATTTT
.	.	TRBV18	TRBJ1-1	CASSPSSGRNTEAFF	TGTGCCAGCTCACCCTCTTCCGGCCGGAACACTGAAGCTTTCTTT
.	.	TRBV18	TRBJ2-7	CASSPPSSSYEQYF	TGTGCCAGCTCACCGCCCTCGAGCTCCTACGAGCAGTACTTC
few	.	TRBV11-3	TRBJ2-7	CASSLEGAAGEQYF	TGTGCCAGCAGCTTAGAGGGGGCGGCCGGCGAGCAGTACTTC
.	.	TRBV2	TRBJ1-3	CASRPGRGGLSGNTIYF	TGTGCCAGCCGCCCGGGGAGGGGGGGCCTCTCTGGAAACACCATATATTTT
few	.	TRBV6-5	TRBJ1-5	CASSSRTDRNQPQHF	TGTGCCAGCAGCTCTCGAACCGACAGAAATCAGCCCCAGCATTTT
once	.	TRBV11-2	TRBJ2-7	CASSLALSRAGEQYF	TGTGCCAGCAGCTTAGCGCTCTCCCGGGCTGGGGAGCAGTACTTC
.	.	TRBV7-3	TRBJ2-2	CASSRTSTGELFF	TGTGCCAGCAGCCGTACTAGCACCGGGGAGCTGTTTTTT
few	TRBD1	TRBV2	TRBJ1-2	CASSVYGQGESGYTF	TGTGCCAGCAGTGTCTACGGACAGGGGGAATCCGGCTACACCTTC
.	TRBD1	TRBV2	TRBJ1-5	CASSDSGTGPQPQHF	TGTGCCAGCAGTGACTCCGGGACAGGCCCCCAGCCCCAGCATTTT
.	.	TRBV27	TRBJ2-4	CASSPGAAVAKNIQYF	TGTGCCAGCAGCCCTGGAGCAGCGGTAGCCAAAAACATTCAGTACTTC
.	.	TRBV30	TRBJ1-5	CAWSVQGGNNQPQHF	TGTGCCTGGAGTGTACAAGGAGGAAACAATCAGCCCCAGCATTTT
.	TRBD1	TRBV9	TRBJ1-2	CASSVQGAGGYTF	TGTGCCAGCAGCGTACAGGGGGCAGGTGGCTACACCTTC
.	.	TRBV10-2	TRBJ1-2	CASNPTGFGYTF	TGCGCCAGCAACCCTACAGGGTTCGGCTACACCTTC
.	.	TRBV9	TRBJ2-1	CASSVHRVDNEQFF	TGTGCCAGCAGCGTACACAGGGTCGACAATGAGCAGTTCTTC
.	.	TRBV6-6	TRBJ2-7	CASSLPQGTAHEQYF	TGTGCCAGCAGTTTACCGCAGGGAACGGCTCACGAGCAGTACTTC
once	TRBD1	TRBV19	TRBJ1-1	CATQTGAGGMNTEAFF	TGTGCCACCCAAACAGGTGCAGGGGGGATGAACACTGAAGCTTTCTTT
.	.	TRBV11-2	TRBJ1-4	CASSFGTRIGEKLFF	TGTGCCAGCAGCTTTGGGACCCGAATTGGGGAAAAACTGTTTTTT
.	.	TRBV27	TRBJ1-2	CASSLYANYGYTF	TGTGCCAGCAGTTTATACGCGAACTATGGCTACACCTTC